This T cell receptor beta chain was observed in a study of blood T cell repertoires in COVID-19. Researchers sorted participants into cohorts using their self-reported clinical history. Germline CDR1 and CDR2: MNHNS and SASEGT. V lost 2 bases and J lost 5, with 4 bases in between. The CDR3 sequence is 13 residues long. This table comes from immunoSEQ multiplex PCR, and its TCRdb copy is limited to in-frame clones, with some not included. The sample has a few hundred thousand clones, less than 90% seen once. The receptor's source is a woman in her sixties or seventies who had recovered from COVID-19. The chain couples TRBV6-1 to TRBJ1-6; D uncertain. Sequencing input: PBMCs or T cells enriched from blood (not recorded which). The CDR3 DNA reads as TGTGCCAGCAGTGAACTAGATAATTCACCCCTCCACTTT. Protein product: CASSELDNSPLHF.